Listed below are T cell receptor beta chains from one sample, sequenced in a study of beta chain features in type 1 diabetes. The protocol was immunoSEQ multiplex PCR, while the TCRdb copy is restricted to in-frame clones and leaves out a portion. This sample has hundreds of thousands of clones; 10% to 15% occur once, and the top ten carry 0.022%. Sequenced material: naive CD4+ T cells from blood. These receptor sequences come from a man between 18 and 29 years old with type 1 diabetes. Both conserved end residues are part of each CDR3. A D gene is named only where the DNA matches it firmly.

. TRBV7-9 CASSQNRDGNTQYF
. TRBV6-1 CASSERFAASSYNEQFF
. TRBV7-3 CASSPEWGPHDTQYF
. TRBV5-4 CASSYQGGDTEAFF
. TRBV18 CASSRTRNTEAFF
. TRBV6-5 CASTTGWGGTDTQYF
TRBD2 TRBV10-3 CAISRLAGEVDEQFF
. TRBV2 CASRRLGWPTGDEQFF
. TRBV30 CAWRRPGDYGNTIYF
. TRBV6-4 CASSDSQPGELFF
. TRBV30 CAWSKGWNTEAFF
. TRBV6-1 CASSEQGDYTF
. TRBV7-9 CASSVKDTQYF
. TRBV20-1 CRVLNTEAFF
TRBD2 TRBV5-1 CASSLTSGGGGTQYF
TRBD1 TRBV4-1 CASSQDRTGGADTQYF
. TRBV15 CATSRDNRGEAFF
. TRBV5-4 CASTSPVGQAYGYTF
TRBD1 TRBV27 CASSQKVGGAETQYF
. TRBV5-6 CASSLRGSYQPQHF
. TRBV2 CASSVDPSGNQPQHF
. TRBV7-9 CASSSSTGPYNSPLHF
TRBD2 TRBV6-1 CASSEGGGQETQYF
TRBD1 TRBV7-2 CASSRRTGGTDTQYF
. TRBV29-1 CSVAGEGYGYTF
. TRBV29-1 CSYSWGGEKLFF
. TRBV5-4 CASSLAQGSSGANVLTF
TRBD2 TRBV7-2 CASSLVGTSGGYEQYF
TRBD1 TRBV7-9 CASSLGQGAGWPQHF
. TRBV2 CASSEGDGLEQYF
. TRBV29-1 CSVEDSTGKETQYF
TRBD2 TRBV7-8 CASRLAGGFSYEQYF
TRBD1 TRBV6-6 CASSPTGTDNIQYF
. TRBV11-2 CASSLEQGYNEQFF
. TRBV27 CASSSGQHSYGYTF
TRBD2 TRBV5-4 CASSGGGPNTDTQYF
. TRBV7-9 CASSPGLGNGELFF
. TRBV30 CAWSWQIEKLFF
. TRBV5-4 CASSLSTGGETQYF
TRBD1 TRBV7-6 CASSLDRVSQETQYF
. TRBV29-1 CSVEEGADTGELFF
. TRBV30 CAWTQASSPNTEAFF
TRBD2 TRBV7-8 CASSTGLADYEQYF
. TRBV9 CASSVSEETQYF
TRBD1 TRBV29-1 CSVDAQGGYEQYF
. TRBV6-5 CATQTKRTDTQYF
. TRBV7-2 CASASGGNSNQPQHF
. TRBV7-3 CASSPDSNQPQHF
TRBD1 TRBV7-3 CASSGTGLGDTQYF
TRBD2 TRBV28 CASNPGLAGLPYEQYF
TRBD1 TRBV7-2 CASIAGPTGNPNTGELFF
TRBD2 TRBV9 CASSVGTSMKVNDNEQFF
. TRBV4-2 CASSQPGRETYEQYF
. TRBV18 CASSPPGGTLGGYEQYF
TRBD1 TRBV6-5 CASISGQGAHEQYF
. TRBV6-5 CASSYSIATDTQYF
. TRBV28 CASSQEKTEAFF